These T cell receptor beta chains were read from a single sample in a study of cytotoxic CD8 clonotypes in ibrutinib-treated CLL. Clones were sequenced by immunoSEQ multiplex PCR, and TCRdb holds only the in-frame ones, with some missing. The table records fewer than 400,000 clones, 67% of them present only once. Sequencing was performed on PBMCs, taken after 36 months of ibrutinib treatment. The receptor set was obtained from a human donor with chronic lymphocytic leukemia. The CDR3 runs from the conserved cysteine through the conserved F or W. The D gene is left open where the match is weak. The size of a clone is reported for some rows only, either as once, few or many, or as a class for expanded clones.

abundance,j_gene,d_gene,v_gene,CDR3nt,CDR3aa
few,TRBJ2-1,TRBD2,TRBV27,TGTGCCAGCAGTTCCCTAGCGGGAGGGCCGGTTGAGCAGTTCTTC,CASSSLAGGPVEQFF
NA,TRBJ2-5,NA,TRBV11-2,TGTGCCAGCAGCTTATCGACACCTACACAAGAGACCCAGTACTTC,CASSLSTPTQETQYF
few,TRBJ2-3,TRBD1,TRBV7-7,TGTGCCAGCAGCCCCCTGAGGGACAGTAAGCAGTATTTT,CASSPLRDSKQYF
NA,TRBJ2-5,NA,TRBV29-1,TGCAGCGTTGATTGGTTAGGGACCCAGTACTTC,CSVDWLGTQYF
NA,TRBJ2-2,NA,TRBV27,TGTGCCAGCAGCCCGAACACGGGGGCCCACGATGTCACCGGGGAGCTGTTTTTT,CASSPNTGAHDVTGELFF
NA,TRBJ2-5,NA,TRBV27,TGTGCCAGCAGTTCGGCCAACAGGGAACAAGAGACCCAGTACTTC,CASSSANREQETQYF
few,TRBJ1-2,NA,TRBV6-5,TGTGCCATACGCGGAGGGAGGAACTATGGCTACACCTTC,CAIRGGRNYGYTF
NA,TRBJ2-1,NA,TRBV14,TGTGCCAGCAGCTCAATGTCCGGGCAACGCCGTGAGCAGTTCTTC,CASSSMSGQRREQFF
NA,TRBJ2-3,TRBD1,TRBV18,TGTGCCAGCTCATCCAGACAGGGCCCCTACACAGATACGCAGTATTTT,CASSSRQGPYTDTQYF
once,TRBJ1-1,NA,TRBV29-1,TGCAGCGTGATACGGGCAGGGAACACTGAAGCTTTCTTT,CSVIRAGNTEAFF
few,TRBJ1-5,NA,TRBV5-6,TGTGCCAGCAGCTTGGGGTTAGGCAATCAGCCCCAGCATTTT,CASSLGLGNQPQHF
once,TRBJ1-1,NA,TRBV15,TGTGCCACCAGCAGAGATACGGTAGGCACTGAAGCTTTCTTT,CATSRDTVGTEAFF